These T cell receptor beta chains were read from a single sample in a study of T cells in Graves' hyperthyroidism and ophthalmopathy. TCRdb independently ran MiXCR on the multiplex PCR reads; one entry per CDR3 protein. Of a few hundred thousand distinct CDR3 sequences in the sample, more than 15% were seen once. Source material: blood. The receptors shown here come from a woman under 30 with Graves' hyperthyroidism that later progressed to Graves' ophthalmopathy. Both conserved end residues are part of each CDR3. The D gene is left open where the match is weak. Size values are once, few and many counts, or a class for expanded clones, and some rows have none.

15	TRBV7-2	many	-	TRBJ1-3	CASSSNPGPGNTIYF	TGTGCCAGCAGCTCTAATCCGGGCCCCGGAAACACCATATATTTT
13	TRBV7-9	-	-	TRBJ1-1	CASSLQLNTEAFF	TGTGCCAGCAGCTTACAGCTGAACACCGAAGCTTTCTTT
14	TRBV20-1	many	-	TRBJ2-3	CSARQGSHTDTQYF	TGCAGTGCTAGACAGGGGTCCCACACAGATACGCAGTATTTT
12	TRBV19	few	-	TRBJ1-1	CATKQGGTEAFF	TGTGCCACAAAACAGGGTGGGACTGAAGCTTTCTTT
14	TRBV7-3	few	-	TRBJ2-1	CAGSLTSDLREQFF	TGTGCCGGCAGCTTAACTTCGGACCTCCGGGAGCAGTTCTTC
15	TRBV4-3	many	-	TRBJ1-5	CASSQAQGNNQPQHF	TGCGCCAGCAGCCAAGCCCAGGGTAACAATCAGCCCCAGCATTTT
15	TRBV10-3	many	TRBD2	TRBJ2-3	CVISPGLGDADTQYF	TGTGTCATCAGTCCGGGACTAGGGGACGCAGATACGCAGTATTTT
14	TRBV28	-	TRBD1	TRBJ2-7	CASSRTGGLWEQYF	TGTGCCAGCAGTAGGACAGGTGGTTTGTGGGAGCAGTACTTC
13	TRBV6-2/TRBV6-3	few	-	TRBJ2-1	CASSYSWFREQFF	TGTGCCAGCAGTTACTCCTGGTTTAGGGAGCAGTTCTTC
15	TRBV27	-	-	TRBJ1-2	CASMPNREGDYGYTF	TGTGCCAGCATGCCAAACAGGGAGGGGGACTATGGCTACACCTTC